This T cell receptor beta chain was found in a study of Graves' ophthalmopathy and Graves' hyperthyroidism. The CDR3 spans 14 residues. The germline V gene has CDR1 SNHLY and CDR2 FYNNEI. Trimming cost V 1 base and J 0 bases, with 4 bases left between them. This clonotype has ten or more counts. Transcripts of RNA were the source for amplifying TCR beta CDR3 regions. HTBI-primed first-round RT-PCR preceded second-round multiplex PCR. TCRdb fed the multiplex PCR reads into MiXCR, producing one record per CDR3 protein. The data hold around 1,200,000 distinct CDR3 sequences, with less than 45% observed a single time.

The sample taken for sequencing was peripheral blood or thyroid tissue (not recorded which). The V call is TRBV2, the J call TRBJ1-5; D uncertain. The TCR originated in an adult man with Graves' hyperthyroidism. CDR3 sequence reads: CASSEGDSNQPQHF. For the CDR3, the DNA is TGTGCCAGCAGTGAAGGTGATAGCAATCAGCCCCAGCATTTT. The full variable domain, completed using reference TRBV2 and TRBJ1-5, is EPEVTQTPSHQVTQMGQEVILRCVPISNHLYFYWYRQILGQKVEFLVSFYNNEISEKSEIFDDQFSVERPDGSNFTLKIRSTKLEDSAMYFCASSEGDSNQPQHFGDGTRLSIL.